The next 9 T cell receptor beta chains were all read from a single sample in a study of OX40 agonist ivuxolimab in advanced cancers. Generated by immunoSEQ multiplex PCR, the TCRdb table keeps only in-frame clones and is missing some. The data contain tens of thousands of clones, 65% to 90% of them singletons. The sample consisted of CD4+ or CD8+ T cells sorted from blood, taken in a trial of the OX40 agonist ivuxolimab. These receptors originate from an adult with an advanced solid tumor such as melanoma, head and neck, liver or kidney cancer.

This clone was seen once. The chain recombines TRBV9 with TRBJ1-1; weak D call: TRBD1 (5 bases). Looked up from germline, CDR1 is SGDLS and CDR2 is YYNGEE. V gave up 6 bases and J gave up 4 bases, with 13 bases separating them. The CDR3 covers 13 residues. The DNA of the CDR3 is TGTGCCAGCAATCGAATTGGGGGCACTGAAGCTTTCTTT. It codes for CASNRIGGTEAFF.

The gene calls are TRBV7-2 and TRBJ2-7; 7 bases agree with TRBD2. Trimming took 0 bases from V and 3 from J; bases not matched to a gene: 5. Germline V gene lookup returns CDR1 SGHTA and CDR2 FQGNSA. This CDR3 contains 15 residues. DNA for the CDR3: TGTGCCAGCAGCTTAGCTCCGGGGGACTACTACGAGCAGTACTTC. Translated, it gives CASSLAPGDYYEQYF.

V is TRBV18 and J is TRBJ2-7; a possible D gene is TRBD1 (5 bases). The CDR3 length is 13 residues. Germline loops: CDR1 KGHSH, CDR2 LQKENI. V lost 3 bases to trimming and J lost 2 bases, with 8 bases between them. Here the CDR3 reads CASSPTVAYEQYF. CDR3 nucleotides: TGTGCCAGCTCACCGACAGTCGCCTACGAGCAGTACTTC.

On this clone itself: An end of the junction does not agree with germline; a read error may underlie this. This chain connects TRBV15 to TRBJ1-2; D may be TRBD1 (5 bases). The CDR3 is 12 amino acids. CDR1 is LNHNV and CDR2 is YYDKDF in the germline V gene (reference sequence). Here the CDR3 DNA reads TGTGCCACCAGCAGAGGGGTCAGGGATCGATTTTTC. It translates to CATSRGVRDRFF.

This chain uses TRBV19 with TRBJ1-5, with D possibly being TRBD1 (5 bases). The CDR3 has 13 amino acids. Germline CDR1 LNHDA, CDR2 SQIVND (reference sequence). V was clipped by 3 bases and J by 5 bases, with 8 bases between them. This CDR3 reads CASSMLGDQPQHF. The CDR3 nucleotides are TGTGCCAGTAGTATGTTGGGGGATCAGCCCCAGCATTTT.

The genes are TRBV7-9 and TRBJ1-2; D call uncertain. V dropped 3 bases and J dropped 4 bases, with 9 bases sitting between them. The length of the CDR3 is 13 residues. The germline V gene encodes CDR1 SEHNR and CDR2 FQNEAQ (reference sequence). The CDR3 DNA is TGTGCCAGCAGCTTTGGAGCCCCCTATGGCTACACCTTC. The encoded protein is CASSFGAPYGYTF.

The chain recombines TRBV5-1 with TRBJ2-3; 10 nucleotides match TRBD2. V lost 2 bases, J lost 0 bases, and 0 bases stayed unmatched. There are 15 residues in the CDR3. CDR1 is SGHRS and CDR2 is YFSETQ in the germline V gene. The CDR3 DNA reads TGCGCCAGCAGCTTTAGCGGGGGGAGCACAGATACGCAGTATTTT. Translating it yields CASSFSGGSTDTQYF.

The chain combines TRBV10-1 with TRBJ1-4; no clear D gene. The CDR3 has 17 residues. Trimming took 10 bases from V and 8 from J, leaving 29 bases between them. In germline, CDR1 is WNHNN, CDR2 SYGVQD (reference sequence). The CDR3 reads CATQDPRASRAGEKLFF. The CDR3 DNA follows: TGCGCCACCCAAGACCCGCGGGCCTCCCGGGCGGGCGAAAAACTGTTTTTT.

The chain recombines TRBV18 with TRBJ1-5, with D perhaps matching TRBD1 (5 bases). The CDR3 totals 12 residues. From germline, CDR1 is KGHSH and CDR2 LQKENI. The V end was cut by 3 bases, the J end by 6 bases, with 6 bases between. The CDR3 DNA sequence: TGTGCCAGCTCACCGGGGGGTCAGCCCCAGCATTTT. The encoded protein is CASSPGGQPQHF. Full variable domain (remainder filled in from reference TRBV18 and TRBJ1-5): NAGVMQNPRHLVRRRGQEARLRCSPMKGHSHVYWYRQLPEEGLKFMVYLQKENIIDESGMPKERFSAEFPKEGPSILRIQQVVRGDSAAYFCASSPGGQPQHFGDGTRLSIL.